These T cell receptor beta chains were read from a single sample in a study of blood T cell repertoires in COVID-19. Clones were sequenced by immunoSEQ multiplex PCR, and TCRdb holds only the in-frame ones, with some missing. Of 50,000 to 70,000 clones in the sample, about 91% are singletons; the top ten hold 2% to 2.5%. Specimen: peripheral blood. The receptor set was obtained from a man aged 60 to 75 with acute or convalescent COVID-19. CDR3s include the opening cysteine and the closing phenylalanine or tryptophan. The D gene is left open where the match is weak. Only part of the rows carry a size: once, few, many, or a class if the clone is expanded.

J,size,V,D,CDR3,DNA
TRBJ2-3,.,TRBV9,TRBD2,CASSAGGAGMLDTQYF,TGTGCCAGCAGCGCCGGGGGAGCGGGAATGTTAGATACGCAGTATTTT
TRBJ2-7,.,TRBV5-1,TRBD1,CASSTGQGDEQYF,TGCGCCAGCAGCACGGGACAGGGGGACGAGCAGTACTTC
TRBJ1-1,.,TRBV7-9,.,CASSSYRENTEAFF,TGTGCCAGCAGCTCTTACAGGGAGAACACTGAAGCTTTCTTT
TRBJ2-3,.,TRBV19,TRBD1,CASSLNRGEVQYF,TGTGCCAGTAGTTTGAACAGGGGAGAGGTGCAGTATTTT
TRBJ2-3,.,TRBV10-3,TRBD2,CAISDPASTSGNLDTQYF,TGTGCCATCAGTGATCCAGCTTCGACTAGCGGGAATTTAGATACGCAGTATTTT
TRBJ1-1,.,TRBV30,.,CAWGNREGEAFF,TGTGCCTGGGGGAACAGGGAAGGTGAAGCTTTCTTT
TRBJ1-4,.,TRBV11-3,.,CASSLTQGVGEKLFF,TGTGCCAGCAGCTTAACCCAAGGGGTTGGTGAAAAACTGTTTTTT
TRBJ2-7,.,TRBV7-9,.,CASSLMQIWGRSYEQYF,TGTGCCAGCAGCTTAATGCAAATCTGGGGCAGAAGCTACGAGCAGTACTTC
TRBJ1-2,.,TRBV13,.,CASSHRERYGGYTF,TGTGCCAGCAGCCATCGAGAACGGTACGGTGGCTACACCTTC
TRBJ1-4,.,TRBV7-9,.,CASRISATNEKLFF,TGTGCCAGCAGAATATCCGCAACTAATGAAAAACTGTTTTTT
TRBJ2-5,.,TRBV19,.,CASSPGVRQTQYF,TGTGCCAGTAGTCCAGGGGTCCGTCAGACCCAGTACTTC
TRBJ2-4,.,TRBV25-1,TRBD1,CASSPGTGIRNIQYF,TGTGCCAGCAGCCCCGGGACAGGGATTCGGAACATTCAGTACTTC
TRBJ1-2,.,TRBV5-4,TRBD1,CASGEQGLNYGYTF,TGTGCCAGCGGCGAACAGGGGCTTAACTATGGCTACACCTTC
TRBJ1-6,.,TRBV9,TRBD1,CASSGTGTENSPLHF,TGTGCCAGCAGCGGGACCGGGACAGAGAATTCACCCCTCCACTTT
TRBJ2-4,once,TRBV6-2/TRBV6-3,.,CASSRSQGLNIQYF,TGTGCCAGCAGTAGGAGTCAGGGGTTAAACATTCAGTACTTC
TRBJ2-4,.,TRBV10-3,TRBD2,CAISATSPPENIQYF,TGTGCCATCAGCGCGACTAGCCCTCCCGAAAACATTCAGTACTTC
TRBJ2-4,.,TRBV5-1,TRBD1,CASSTGVEDIQYF,TGCGCCAGCAGCACAGGGGTAGAGGACATTCAGTACTTC
TRBJ1-6,.,TRBV6-6,TRBD1,CASSSDRLGSPLHF,TGTGCCAGCAGTTCGGACAGGCTAGGCTCACCCCTCCACTTT
TRBJ2-2,.,TRBV19,.,CATSKGLDNTGELFF,TGTGCCACCTCAAAGGGGCTAGACAACACCGGGGAGCTGTTTTTT
TRBJ1-1,.,TRBV13,TRBD1,CASSLRQGTEAFF,TGTGCCAGCAGCCTGCGACAGGGTACTGAAGCTTTCTTT
TRBJ2-7,.,TRBV6-5,.,CASGQSSYEQYF,TGTGCCAGCGGACAGTCCTCCTACGAGCAGTACTTC
TRBJ1-5,.,TRBV28,.,CAWGVSNQPQHF,TGTGCGTGGGGCGTTAGCAATCAGCCCCAGCATTTT
TRBJ2-3,.,TRBV9,.,CASSVEARGLLDTQYF,TGTGCCAGCAGCGTGGAGGCGAGAGGGCTCTTAGATACGCAGTATTTT
TRBJ2-3,.,TRBV15,TRBD1,CATSRGQPSTDTQYF,TGTGCCACCAGCAGGGGACAGCCGAGCACAGATACGCAGTATTTT
TRBJ2-2,.,TRBV6-5,TRBD1,CASKGQGAPGELFF,TGTGCCAGCAAGGGACAGGGGGCCCCCGGGGAGCTGTTTTTT
TRBJ2-3,.,TRBV9,.,CASSASVDTQYF,TGTGCCAGCAGCGCTAGTGTGGATACGCAGTATTTT
TRBJ1-2,.,TRBV29-1,.,CSVERQRDYGYTF,TGCAGCGTTGAAAGGCAGAGGGACTATGGCTACACCTTC
TRBJ2-1,.,TRBV9,TRBD2,CASSVTSGSRNEQFF,TGTGCCAGCAGCGTAACTAGCGGGAGTAGAAATGAGCAGTTCTTC
TRBJ2-1,.,TRBV6-2/TRBV6-3,TRBD2,CASSPPLAGGSNEQFF,TGTGCCAGCAGCCCGCCGCTAGCGGGAGGGAGCAATGAGCAGTTCTTC
TRBJ2-5,.,TRBV28,TRBD2,CASSLGGRGQETQYF,TGTGCCAGCAGTTTAGGCGGGAGAGGCCAAGAGACCCAGTACTTC
TRBJ2-7,once,TRBV5-1,TRBD2,CASSRTLAGEIHEQYF,TGCGCCAGCAGCCGCACTCTAGCGGGAGAAATCCACGAGCAGTACTTC
TRBJ1-4,.,TRBV4-1,.,CASSQEDRHGFEKLFF,TGCGCCAGCAGCCAAGAGGATAGGCACGGGTTTGAAAAACTGTTTTTT
TRBJ1-2,.,TRBV5-1,.,CASSLVAGSNYGYTF,TGCGCCAGCAGCTTGGTCGCCGGTTCTAACTATGGCTACACCTTC
TRBJ2-1,few,TRBV7-8,.,CASSLVLAGEQFF,TGTGCCAGCAGCTTAGTGCTAGCCGGGGAGCAGTTCTTC
TRBJ2-7,.,TRBV4-1,TRBD1,CASSQGDRKDEQYF,TGCGCCAGCAGCCAAGGGGACAGGAAAGACGAGCAGTACTTC
TRBJ2-1,.,TRBV27,TRBD1,CASSRDRQYYEQFF,TGTGCCAGCAGCCGGGACAGGCAGTACTATGAGCAGTTCTTC
TRBJ1-1,few,TRBV12-5,TRBD1,CASGLTPDRGFMNTEAFF,TGTGCTAGTGGTTTGACACCGGACAGGGGATTTATGAACACTGAAGCTTTCTTT
TRBJ1-1,.,TRBV19,TRBD1,CASSPSSGTAYPNTEAFF,TGTGCCAGTAGCCCTTCATCCGGGACAGCCTACCCGAACACTGAAGCTTTCTTT
TRBJ2-5,.,TRBV3-1/TRBV3-2,TRBD1,CASSPPGTGLGETQYF,TGTGCCAGCAGCCCACCCGGGACAGGGTTGGGGGAGACCCAGTACTTC
TRBJ2-3,.,TRBV9,.,CASSVGSGSTDTQYF,TGTGCCAGCAGCGTAGGGAGCGGTAGCACAGATACGCAGTATTTT
TRBJ1-2,.,TRBV9,.,CASSATINYGYTF,TGTGCCAGCAGCGCTACGATAAACTATGGCTACACCTTC
TRBJ2-7,.,TRBV4-3,TRBD2,CASSQALKGTSTYEQYF,TGCGCCAGCAGCCAAGCCCTCAAAGGGACTAGTACCTACGAGCAGTACTTC
TRBJ1-2,.,TRBV18,.,CASSPGTSYGYTF,TGTGCCAGCTCACCGGGGACTAGCTATGGCTACACCTTC
TRBJ2-7,.,TRBV30,TRBD2,CAWSVGAGVEQYF,TGTGCCTGGAGTGTAGGGGCGGGGGTCGAGCAGTACTTC
TRBJ1-5,.,TRBV28,TRBD1,CASSRGQGRSQPQHF,TGTGCCAGCAGTAGGGGACAGGGTCGAAGTCAGCCCCAGCATTTT
TRBJ2-5,.,TRBV28,TRBD2,CASSLGGRRQTQYF,TGTGCCAGCAGTTTAGGCGGGAGAAGGCAGACCCAGTACTTC